Listed below are T cell receptor beta chains from one sample, sequenced in a study of T-cell reconstitution after alpha-beta-depleted transplantation in children. TCRdb re-called the PCR reads with MiXCR, one entry per CDR3 protein. The table has about 580,000 distinct CDR3 sequences, around 23% seen once. Sample: PBMCs, mostly from graft donor cells, taken 360 days after TCRalphabeta/CD19-depleted stem cell transplant. The receptors derive from a boy in the first two years of life who had a stem cell transplant for acute myeloid leukemia, so the T cells may come from the graft donor. Both conserved end residues are part of each CDR3. A D gene is named only where the DNA matches it firmly. Clone size appears in some rows only: once, few, many, or a class for an expanded clone.

CDR3aa: CSARDYGQRDLRGYSNQPQHF; CDR3nt: TGCAGTGCTAGAGATTACGGGCAACGGGACCTTCGAGGATATAGCAATCAGCCCCAGCATTTT; j_gene: TRBJ1-5; v_gene: TRBV20-1; abundance: many; d_gene: -
CDR3aa: CASSLEPIQETQYF; CDR3nt: TGTGCCAGCAGTTTGGAACCCATTCAAGAGACCCAGTACTTC; j_gene: TRBJ2-5; v_gene: TRBV6-2/TRBV6-3; abundance: many; d_gene: -
CDR3aa: CASSEKVQGGQPQHF; CDR3nt: TGCGCCAGCAGTGAAAAAGTACAGGGAGGTCAGCCCCAGCATTTT; j_gene: TRBJ1-5; v_gene: TRBV10-2; abundance: -; d_gene: -
CDR3aa: CASSFGEGGRTEAFF; CDR3nt: TGTGCCAGCAGTTTCGGGGAGGGGGGTAGGACTGAAGCTTTCTTT; j_gene: TRBJ1-1; v_gene: TRBV12-3/TRBV12-4; abundance: once; d_gene: -
CDR3aa: CVSDRVVDTQYF; CDR3nt: TGTGTCAGCGACAGGGTAGTGGATACGCAGTATTTT; j_gene: TRBJ2-3; v_gene: TRBV27; abundance: -; d_gene: TRBD1
CDR3aa: CASSLSNGGGQETQYF; CDR3nt: TGTGCCAGCAGCTTATCGAACGGCGGGGGACAAGAGACCCAGTACTTC; j_gene: TRBJ2-5; v_gene: TRBV11-2; abundance: -; d_gene: TRBD2
CDR3aa: CASGPGQGAWETQYF; CDR3nt: TGTGCTAGTGGCCCGGGACAGGGGGCTTGGGAGACCCAGTACTTC; j_gene: TRBJ2-5; v_gene: TRBV12-5; abundance: many; d_gene: TRBD1
CDR3aa: CATNTGQGGADTQYF; CDR3nt: TGTGCCACCAATACGGGACAGGGGGGAGCAGATACGCAGTATTTT; j_gene: TRBJ2-3; v_gene: TRBV24-1; abundance: -; d_gene: TRBD1
CDR3aa: CASSEAPRAGEAFF; CDR3nt: TGTGCCAGCAGTGAAGCGCCTAGGGCAGGCGAAGCTTTCTTT; j_gene: TRBJ1-1; v_gene: TRBV6-1; abundance: -; d_gene: -
CDR3aa: CASSLNLQGGLAADTQYF; CDR3nt: TGTGCCAGCAGCTTAAACCTACAGGGGGGTCTGGCAGCAGATACGCAGTATTTT; j_gene: TRBJ2-3; v_gene: TRBV7-3; abundance: -; d_gene: TRBD1
CDR3aa: CASSELEAGANVLTF; CDR3nt: TGTGCCAGCAGTGAATTAGAGGCCGGGGCCAACGTCCTGACTTTC; j_gene: TRBJ2-6; v_gene: TRBV25-1; abundance: -; d_gene: -
CDR3aa: CSARMQGRPTEYGYTF; CDR3nt: TGCAGTGCTCGAATGCAGGGCCGCCCAACTGAATATGGCTACACCTTC; j_gene: TRBJ1-2; v_gene: TRBV20-1; abundance: few; d_gene: -
CDR3aa: CASSPGAEKLFF; CDR3nt: TGTGCCAGCAGCCCAGGGGCTGAAAAACTGTTTTTT; j_gene: TRBJ1-4; v_gene: TRBV6-5; abundance: -; d_gene: -
CDR3aa: CASSPQNSGGPYEQYF; CDR3nt: TGTGCCAGCAGCCCACAGAACAGCGGGGGACCATACGAGCAGTACTTC; j_gene: TRBJ2-7; v_gene: TRBV9; abundance: few; d_gene: TRBD2
CDR3aa: CATSRSLEKNIQYF; CDR3nt: TGTGCCACCAGCAGGAGCTTAGAGAAAAACATTCAGTACTTC; j_gene: TRBJ2-4; v_gene: TRBV15; abundance: -; d_gene: -
CDR3aa: CSASNGGRGNEQFF; CDR3nt: TGCAGTGCTAGTAATGGGGGCCGGGGCAATGAGCAGTTCTTC; j_gene: TRBJ2-1; v_gene: TRBV20-1; abundance: -; d_gene: -